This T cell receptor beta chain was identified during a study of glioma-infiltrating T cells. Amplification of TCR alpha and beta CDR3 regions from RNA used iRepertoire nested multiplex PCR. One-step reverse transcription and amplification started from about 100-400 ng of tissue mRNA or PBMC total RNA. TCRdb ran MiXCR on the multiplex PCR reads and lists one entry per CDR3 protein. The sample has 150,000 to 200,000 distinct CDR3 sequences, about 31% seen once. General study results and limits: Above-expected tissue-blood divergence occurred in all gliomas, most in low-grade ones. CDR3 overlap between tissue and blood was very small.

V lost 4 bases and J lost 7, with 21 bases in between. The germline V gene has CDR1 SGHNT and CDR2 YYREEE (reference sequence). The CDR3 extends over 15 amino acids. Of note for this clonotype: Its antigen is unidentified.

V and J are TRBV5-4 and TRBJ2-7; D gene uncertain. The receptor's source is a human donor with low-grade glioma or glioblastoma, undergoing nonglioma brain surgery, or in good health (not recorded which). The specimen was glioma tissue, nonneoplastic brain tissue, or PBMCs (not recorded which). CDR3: CASSRVLGSYNEQYF. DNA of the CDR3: TGTGCCAGCAGCCGGGTCCTAGGGTCCTACAATGAGCAGTACTTC.